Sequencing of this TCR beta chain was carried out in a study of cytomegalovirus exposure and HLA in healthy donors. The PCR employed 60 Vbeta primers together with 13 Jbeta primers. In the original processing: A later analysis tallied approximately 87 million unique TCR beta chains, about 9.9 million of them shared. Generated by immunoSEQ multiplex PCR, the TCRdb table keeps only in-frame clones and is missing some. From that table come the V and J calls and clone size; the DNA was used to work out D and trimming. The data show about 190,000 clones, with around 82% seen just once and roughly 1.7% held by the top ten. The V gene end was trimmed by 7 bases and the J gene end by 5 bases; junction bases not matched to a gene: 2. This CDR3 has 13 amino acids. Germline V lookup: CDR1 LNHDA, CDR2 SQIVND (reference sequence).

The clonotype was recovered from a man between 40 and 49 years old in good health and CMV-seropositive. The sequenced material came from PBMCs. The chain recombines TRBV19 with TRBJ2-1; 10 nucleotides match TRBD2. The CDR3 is CASTSGRDNEQFF. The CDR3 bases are TGTGCCAGTACTAGCGGGAGAGACAATGAGCAGTTCTTC.